This entry describes one TCR beta chain. The record originates from a study of T cell responses to AZD1222 COVID-19 vaccine. The wider study: Timing groups of about 4 and about 12 weeks for second doses were pooled.

The CDR3 loop spans 11 amino acids. Trimming removed 6 bases at V and 5 bases at J, with 7 bases between. Per the germline V gene, CDR1 is SGHDN and CDR2 is FVKESK. Measured with immunoSEQ multiplex PCR; TCRdb has only the in-frame clones, and not every one. This table has approximately 100,000 clones, roughly nine tenths appearing once. The sample was peripheral blood, taken on day 0 of AZD1222 vaccination. This receptor was taken from an adult in good health. The rearrangement uses TRBV14 and TRBJ2-5; no definite D call. As DNA, the CDR3 is TGTGCCAGCAGTTCGATTGAGACCCAGTACTTC. It codes for CASSSIETQYF. The full variable domain, its missing parts supplied by reference TRBV14 and TRBJ2-5, is EAGVTQFPSHSVIEKGQTVTLRCDPISGHDNLYWYRRVMGKEIKFLLHFVKESKQDESGMPNNRFLAERTGGTYSTLKVQPAELEDSGVYFCASSSIETQYFGPGTRLLVL.